These 27 T cell receptor beta chains came from one sample sequenced in a study of cytomegalovirus exposure and HLA in healthy donors. Use of 60 Vbeta and 13 Jbeta primers characterized the PCR. Some clones are missing from TCRdb's copy, which holds only in-frame ones; the method was immunoSEQ multiplex PCR. The table shows some 150,000 clones, with about four fifths occurring only once. Sequences were obtained from PBMCs. These receptor sequences come from a man aged 50-59 years in good health and CMV-seropositive.

The V call is TRBV7-3, the J call TRBJ1-1, with 8 bases that match TRBD1. The junction had 7 bases not matched to a gene; V was cut back by 3 bases and J by 10 bases. The CDR3 sequence is 13 residues long. The germline CDR1 and CDR2 sequences are SGHTA and FQGTGA. The CDR3 coding sequence is TGTGCCAGCAGCTTGGGACAGGCCCAGGGAGCTTTCTTT. Its translation: CASSLGQAQGAFF.

V gene TRBV5-1 combines with J gene TRBJ1-3, with 8 nucleotides matching TRBD1. The ends lost 0 bases at V and 2 bases at J; junction bases unmatched: 4. Germline V lookup: CDR1 SGHRS, CDR2 YFSETQ. The CDR3 runs to 16 residues. In DNA form, the CDR3 reads TGCGCCAGCAGCTTGGTTGTACAGGGGGCTGGAAACACCATATATTTT. It codes for CASSLVVQGAGNTIYF. The full variable domain, rest sourced from reference TRBV5-1 and TRBJ1-3, is KAGVTQTPRYLIKTRGQQVTLSCSPISGHRSVSWYQQTPGQGLQFLFEYFSETQRNKGNFPGRFSGRQFSNSRSEMNVSTLELGDSALYLCASSLVVQGAGNTIYFGEGSWLTVV.

J is TRBJ2-2 and V is TRBV27, with a possible D match to TRBD2 (5 bases). The germline V and J ends were trimmed by 2 bases and 4 bases, with 8 bases remaining between them. From germline, CDR1 is MNHEY and CDR2 SMNVEV (reference sequence). There are 14 residues in the CDR3. The chain's CDR3 is CASSLMGSTGELFF. The CDR3 DNA reads TGTGCCAGCAGTTTAATGGGGAGCACCGGGGAGCTGTTTTTT.

This chain connects TRBV5-6 to TRBJ2-2; D is possibly TRBD2 (6 bases). Germline loops: CDR1 SGHDT, CDR2 YYEEEE. The CDR3 is 17 amino acids. Trimming took 4 bases from V and 1 from J, leaving 17 bases between them. The CDR3 region is CASSTQAVAVNTGELFF. The CDR3 DNA follows: TGTGCCAGCAGCACCCAGGCGGTAGCGGTGAACACCGGGGAGCTGTTTTTT.

The J gene is TRBJ1-1, the V gene TRBV18; maybe TRBD1 (5 bases). The ends were cut back, 5 bases at V and 4 bases at J, with 14 bases in the middle. The germline V gene encodes CDR1 KGHSH and CDR2 LQKENI. The CDR3 loop spans 14 amino acids. In DNA form, the CDR3 reads TGTGCCAGCTCATCGCGAAGGGGAAGCACTGAAGCTTTCTTT. This codes for CASSSRRGSTEAFF.

The chain is built from TRBV6-1 and TRBJ1-6; D gene uncertain. The germline V gene encodes CDR1 MNHNS and CDR2 SASEGT. CDR3 length: 12 amino acids. V was clipped by 6 bases and J by 7 bases, with 7 bases between them. CDR3 bases: TGTGCCAGCAGAGTCGGGAATTCACCCCTCCACTTT. Its protein is CASRVGNSPLHF.

The chain combines TRBV18 with TRBJ1-2, with 8 positions matching TRBD1. Germline V CDR1 and CDR2: KGHSH, LQKENI. With 5 bases clipped from V and 7 bases from J, the junction kept 12 bases outside the gene matches. The CDR3 contains 15 residues. DNA for the CDR3: TGTGCCAGCTCAGCCACCGGGACAGGTGTTGGTGGCTACACCTTC. Translated: CASSATGTGVGGYTF. Combining the CDR3 with reference TRBV18 and TRBJ1-2 gives the whole variable domain NAGVMQNPRHLVRRRGQEARLRCSPMKGHSHVYWYRQLPEEGLKFMVYLQKENIIDESGMPKERFSAEFPKEGPSILRIQQVVRGDSAAYFCASSATGTGVGGYTFGSGTRLTVV.

This chain uses TRBV7-9 with TRBJ2-4; 9 positions agree with TRBD1. The CDR3 contains 16 residues. With V trimmed by 1 base and J by 2 bases, 3 bases remained unmatched. CDR1 and CDR2 from the germline V gene are SEHNR and FQNEAQ (reference sequence). CDR3 protein: CASSLGQGVSKNIQYF. CDR3 bases: TGTGCCAGCAGCTTAGGACAGGGGGTTTCCAAAAACATTCAGTACTTC.

The chain joins TRBV5-1 to TRBJ2-1, with 7 bases that match TRBD2. V lost 3 bases and J lost 3; bases outside the gene matches: 9. The germline CDR1 and CDR2 sequences are SGHRS and YFSETQ. The CDR3 contains 16 residues. The CDR3 nucleotides are TGCGCCAGCAGCTGGGGGAGGGTGGTTCGCTACAATGAGCAGTTCTTC. Encoded protein: CASSWGRVVRYNEQFF.

CDR3 coding DNA: TGTGCCAGCAGTTACTCGAGACAAGAGACCCAGTACTTC. It codes for CASSYSRQETQYF. The chain has TRBV6-6 and TRBJ2-5; D is ambiguous. V was trimmed by 0 bases and J by 2 bases, leaving 4 bases between them. This CDR3 comprises 13 residues. Germline V gene lookup returns CDR1 MNHNY and CDR2 SVGAGI (reference sequence).

The rearrangement uses TRBV6-4 and TRBJ2-3; maybe TRBD1 (6 bases). This CDR3 has 15 residues. The germline gives CDR1 MRHNA, CDR2 SNTAGT. Trimming left V 2 bases short and J 6 bases short, with 15 bases between. The CDR3 region is CASSDRGKGVDTQYF. CDR3 bases: TGTGCCAGCAGTGACCGGGGTAAGGGGGTGGATACGCAGTATTTT.

This chain links TRBV6-6 with TRBJ1-4; TRBD1 might be the D (5 bases). Trimming took off 5 bases at V and 7 bases at J, with 14 bases between the two ends. There are 14 residues in the CDR3. The germline gives CDR1 MNHNY, CDR2 SVGAGI (reference sequence). CDR3 sequence: CASSPGLVGEKLFF. Here the CDR3 DNA reads TGTGCCAGCAGTCCGGGACTTGTAGGTGAAAAACTGTTTTTT.

V usage is TRBV9 and J usage is TRBJ2-5; the match to TRBD2 covers 8 bases. The assigned J gene may be wrong: the sequence end matches TRBJ2-7 better. The CDR3 runs 15 residues. Germline assignment: CDR1 SGDLS and CDR2 YYNGEE. CDR3 region: CASSPVSGRGYEQYF. Written as DNA, the CDR3 is TGTGCCAGCAGCCCAGTGTCCGGGAGGGGGTACGAGCAGTACTTC.

The chain employs TRBV28 and TRBJ1-4; D may be TRBD1 (5 bases). The CDR3 contains 13 residues. With 7 bases removed from V and 4 bases from J, the gap between germline ends came to 10 bases. From germline, CDR1 is MDHEN and CDR2 SYDVKM. CDR3 sequence: CASIQGGNEKLFF. The CDR3 DNA reads TGTGCCAGCATCCAGGGAGGTAATGAAAAACTGTTTTTT.

The chain combines TRBV7-3 with TRBJ2-2; the D gene is possibly TRBD2 (6 bases). Germline V gene lookup returns CDR1 SGHTA and CDR2 FQGTGA. CDR3 length: 14 residues. V dropped 4 bases and J dropped 3 bases, with 9 bases sitting between them. Written as DNA, the CDR3 is TGTGCCAGCAGCTCAAGCGGGTACACCGGGGAGCTGTTTTTT. This sequence encodes CASSSSGYTGELFF.

This chain uses TRBV29-1 with TRBJ1-1, with D possibly matching TRBD1 (5 bases). Trimming removed 7 bases from V and 9 bases from J, with 12 bases in between. The CDR3 length is 10 residues. Per the germline V gene, CDR1 is SQVTM and CDR2 is ANQGSEA. CDR3 bases: TGCAGCGCATCAGACAGCAAAGCTTTCTTT. Protein sequence: CSASDSKAFF. The variable domain in full, with the rest retrieved from reference TRBV29-1 and TRBJ1-1, is SAVISQKPSRDICQRGTSLTIQCQVDSQVTMMFWYRQQPGQSLTLIATANQGSEATYESGFVIDKFPISRPNLTFSTLTVSNMSPEDSSIYLCSASDSKAFFGQGTRLTVV.

V gene TRBV2 combines with J gene TRBJ2-7, with D possibly matching TRBD1 (5 bases). The CDR3 loop spans 14 amino acids. Germline V gene lookup returns CDR1 SNHLY and CDR2 FYNNEI. V lost 10 bases and J lost 3, with 19 bases in between. The CDR3 reads CATDNPLQGYEQYF. CDR3 in DNA: TGTGCCACCGACAACCCGCTGCAGGGCTACGAGCAGTACTTC.

The V and J genes are TRBV5-4 and TRBJ2-7, with TRBD1 matching 11 bases. V was pared by 4 bases and J by 7 bases, with 16 bases of the junction left unmatched. This CDR3 has 17 residues. Germline loops: CDR1 SGHNT, CDR2 YYREEE (reference sequence). CDR3 sequence reads: CASSAGQGATVYVEQYF. The CDR3 DNA reads as TGTGCCAGCAGCGCCGGACAGGGGGCTACCGTATACGTGGAGCAGTACTTC.

This clone showed up just once. V and J are TRBV10-3 and TRBJ1-1; 8 positions match TRBD1. This CDR3 region has 15 residues. CDR1 and CDR2 (germline): ENHRY, SYGVKD. J was trimmed by 2 bases and V by 0 bases; bases with no gene match: 2. CDR3 DNA: TGTGCCATCAGTGAGTCTGGGACAGGTAACACTGAAGCTTTCTTT. This codes for CAISESGTGNTEAFF.

The rearrangement joins TRBV4-2 to TRBJ1-1; a possible D gene is TRBD1 (5 bases). Germline CDR1 is LGHNA and CDR2 is YNFKEQ. This CDR3 contains 16 residues. Trimming shortened V by 0 bases and J by 4 bases, and 15 bases separated the two germline ends. The CDR3 region is CASSQDLKGLSTEAFF. The CDR3 coding sequence is TGTGCCAGCAGCCAAGATCTGAAGGGGCTGAGCACTGAAGCTTTCTTT.

A few counts support this clone. CDR3 sequence reads: CATRQGPGNTIYF. The CDR3, as DNA: TGTGCCACCCGACAGGGGCCAGGAAACACCATATATTTT. The V and J genes are TRBV6-6 and TRBJ1-3, with TRBD1 matching over 8 bases. Germline loops: CDR1 MNHNY, CDR2 SVGAGI (reference sequence). Trimming took 10 bases from V and 4 from J; bases not matched to a gene: 6. This CDR3 spans 13 amino acids.

This chain uses TRBV9 with TRBJ2-3; a possible D gene is TRBD1 (5 bases). The CDR3 contains 14 residues. Trimming took 0 bases from V and 2 from J, leaving 7 bases between them. Per germline, CDR1 SGDLS and CDR2 YYNGEE. The CDR3 region is CASSVEGDTDTQYF. CDR3 in DNA: TGTGCCAGCAGCGTAGAAGGGGACACAGATACGCAGTATTTT.

The rearrangement uses TRBV5-4 and TRBJ2-1, with 7 bases identical to TRBD2. Germline loops: CDR1 SGHNT, CDR2 YYREEE (reference sequence). This CDR3 has 15 amino acids. J was trimmed by 5 bases and V by 7 bases; bases with no gene match: 12. DNA for the CDR3: TGTGCCAGCGCCGGGGCGGGAGTCCATGACAATGAGCAGTTCTTC. It yields the protein CASAGAGVHDNEQFF.

J is TRBJ1-3 and V is TRBV13; D ambiguous. CDR1 and CDR2 (germline): PRHDT, FYEKMQ (reference sequence). CDR3 length: 13 amino acids. V was shortened by 0 bases and J by 3 bases, with 3 bases between the two germline ends. This CDR3 reads CASSLGHGNTIYF. The CDR3 bases are TGTGCCAGCAGCTTAGGCCATGGAAACACCATATATTTT.

The sample holds one count of this clone. Other DNA variants within this sample encode the same CDR3. The genes are TRBV6-5 and TRBJ1-5; D is unclear. Germline assignment: CDR1 MNHEY and CDR2 SVGAGI. V was trimmed by 6 bases and J by 2 bases, leaving 5 bases between them. The CDR3 covers 12 residues. In nucleotides, the CDR3 is TGTGCCAGCAGCCCTCGCAATCAGCCCCAGCATTTT. Protein product: CASSPRNQPQHF.

This chain joins TRBV29-1 and TRBJ1-1, with 8 bases matching TRBD1. Losses at the gene ends were 5 bases for V and 2 bases for J; bases not matched to a gene: 13. This CDR3 spans 16 amino acids. Per germline, CDR1 SQVTM and CDR2 ANQGSEA. The CDR3 DNA is TGCAGCGTTCCCACAGGGGGAATACTCCCAAACACTGAAGCTTTCTTT. Translated, it gives CSVPTGGILPNTEAFF.

This clone was counted a few times. The rearrangement links TRBV7-8 to TRBJ1-4; tentatively, D is TRBD1 (5 bases). Per germline, CDR1 SGHVS and CDR2 FQNEAQ. The CDR3 spans 19 residues. With 2 bases removed from V and 0 bases from J, the gap between germline ends came to 19 bases. CDR3 nucleotide sequence: TGTGCCAGCAGCTTAATATTTGGACTGGGACTAGCAACTAATGAAAAACTGTTTTTT. It encodes CASSLIFGLGLATNEKLFF.